This entry lists 22 T cell receptor beta chains sequenced from one sample in a study of T cell responses to AZD1222 COVID-19 vaccine (dated by TCRdb to the early 2020s). The library was prepared using the immunoSEQ multiplex PCR assay. This is the immuneACCESS table as TCRdb keeps it, with only in-frame sequences that have V and J called. A part of the clones is gone; compared with another copy, unresolved V genes explain less than half, and the rest is unexplained. The sample includes about 120,000 clones, with around 87% observed a single time. The ten largest make up 12% of the sample. Explained via the paper, the time point label denotes: baseline before first vaccination. The sample here was peripheral blood, taken on day 0 of AZD1222 vaccination. Receptors originate from an adult in good health.

This clone was seen a single time. V usage is TRBV28 and J usage is TRBJ2-5, with D tentatively TRBD2 (5 bases). Looked up from germline, CDR1 is MDHEN and CDR2 is SYDVKM. The V end lost 4 bases, the J end lost 4 bases, and 13 bases lay between the germline ends. The CDR3 loop spans 14 amino acids. CDR3 sequence reads: CASSSSAGRETQYF. The CDR3 region has the DNA TGTGCCAGCAGTTCCTCGGCGGGTAGAGAGACCCAGTACTTC.

V and J are TRBV10-3 and TRBJ1-5; D is perhaps TRBD1 (5 bases). Germline loops: CDR1 ENHRY, CDR2 SYGVKD. The V and J ends lost 11 bases and 7 bases respectively, with 18 bases between them. CDR3 length: 13 residues. CDR3 bases: TGTGCCTCACACCCAGGGAAACAACAGCCCCAGCATTTT. This gives the protein CASHPGKQQPQHF.

The V gene is TRBV10-1, the J gene TRBJ1-2; D remains ambiguous. The germline V and J ends were trimmed by 3 bases and 7 bases, with 9 bases remaining between them. This CDR3 region has 12 residues. Germline assignment: CDR1 WNHNN and CDR2 SYGVQD (reference sequence). In DNA, the CDR3 is TGCGCCAGCAGTGACATTTTGGGTGGCTACACCTTC. Protein product: CASSDILGGYTF.

The sample holds one count of this clone. The chain combines TRBV5-1 with TRBJ2-7; D is ambiguous. The CDR3 has 15 amino acids. Trimming pared 4 bases from V and 2 bases from J, leaving 16 bases between. Germline V lookup: CDR1 SGHRS, CDR2 YFSETQ. This CDR3 reads CASSPTGSLTYEQYF. CDR3 bases: TGCGCCAGCAGCCCGACCGGGTCCCTAACCTACGAGCAGTACTTC.

This clone was recorded only once. This CDR3 is CASSSFAGLNQPQHF. The DNA for the CDR3 is TGTGCCAGCAGCTCATTTGCCGGACTGAATCAGCCCCAGCATTTT. The V call is TRBV7-2, the J call TRBJ1-5; no definite D call. This CDR3 comprises 15 residues. Germline CDR1 SGHTA, CDR2 FQGNSA. V shed 4 bases and J shed 4 bases, with 14 bases lying between them.

The chain carries TRBV3-1 (or the pseudogene TRBV3-2) and TRBJ2-2, with a possible D match to TRBD1 (6 bases). V was cut by 7 bases and J by 1 base, with 7 bases left in between. This CDR3 comprises 13 residues. Germline V CDR1 and CDR2: LGHDT, YNNKEL (reference sequence). This CDR3 reads CASTGQNTGELFF. As DNA, the CDR3 is TGTGCCAGCACGGGACAGAACACCGGGGAGCTGTTTTTT.

The chain is built from TRBV5-1 and TRBJ1-6; D unclear. With 0 bases removed from V and 7 bases from J, the gap between germline ends came to 8 bases. The CDR3 loop spans 14 amino acids. Germline V gives CDR1 SGHRS, CDR2 YFSETQ. The DNA of the CDR3 is TGCGCCAGCAGCTTGGGGACGGGGAATTCACCCCTCCACTTT. As protein: CASSLGTGNSPLHF.

The rearrangement uses TRBV7-2 and TRBJ2-7; 11 nucleotides line up with TRBD1. CDR3 length: 13 amino acids. CDR1 and CDR2 from the germline V gene are SGHTA and FQGNSA. Losses at the gene ends were 7 bases for V and 4 bases for J; bases not matched to a gene: 3. The CDR3, as DNA: TGTGCCAGCATGGGGACAGGGGGTTACGAGCAGTACTTC. Translation: CASMGTGGYEQYF.

The V call is TRBV28, the J call TRBJ1-1; possibly TRBD1 for D (6 bases). Germline V lookup: CDR1 MDHEN, CDR2 SYDVKM. The CDR3 is 17 residues long. Trimming shortened V by 3 bases and J by 0 bases, and 17 bases separated the two germline ends. The CDR3 protein is CASSFGRGIRMNTEAFF. The CDR3 DNA reads TGTGCCAGCAGTTTTGGCAGGGGCATCCGCATGAACACTGAAGCTTTCTTT.

This sequence joins TRBV21-1 and TRBJ2-4; TRBD1 reflects the table's D call only, with no check against the DNA. TRBV21-1 is a pseudogene segment. CDR3 length equals 17 residues. The CDR3 nucleotides are TGTGCCAGTCATAAAGGGGGGACAGGGCCGCTCAAAAACATTCAGTACTTC. Translating it yields CASHKGGTGPLKNIQYF.

This clone was detected many times. This chain uses TRBV9 with TRBJ2-1; tentatively, D is TRBD2 (5 bases). Deletions cut 3 bases from V and 5 bases from J, with 12 bases between. This CDR3 has 14 residues. Germline assignment: CDR1 SGDLS and CDR2 YYNGEE. The CDR3 loop is CASSAEGLNNEQFF. The CDR3 nucleotides read TGTGCCAGCAGCGCCGAGGGCCTAAACAATGAGCAGTTCTTC.

The chain carries TRBV13 and TRBJ2-2; unclear D gene. Trimming cost V 3 bases and J 7 bases, with 6 bases left between them. Germline lookup yields CDR1 PRHDT and CDR2 FYEKMQ (reference sequence). The CDR3 is 12 amino acids. The CDR3 nucleotides read TGTGCCAGCAGCTTGGTAAGCGGGGAGCTGTTTTTT. It translates to CASSLVSGELFF.

The chain carries TRBV19 and TRBJ1-3; D unclear. Looked up from germline, CDR1 is LNHDA and CDR2 is SQIVND (reference sequence). V lost 5 bases, J lost 4 bases, and 12 bases lay in between. CDR3 length equals 14 residues. CDR3 protein: CASSFESAGNTIYF. As DNA, the CDR3 is TGTGCCAGTAGTTTTGAATCTGCGGGAAACACCATATATTTT.

The chain joins TRBV5-1 to TRBJ2-7, with D uncertain. Looked up from germline, CDR1 is SGHRS and CDR2 is YFSETQ. V shed 0 bases and J shed 0 bases, with 7 bases lying between them. The CDR3 length is 14 residues. In DNA form, the CDR3 reads TGCGCCAGCAGCTTGGGACCTAACTCCTACGAGCAGTACTTC. This gives the protein CASSLGPNSYEQYF.

This clone was seen only a few times. This chain connects TRBV7-2 to TRBJ2-3; D is perhaps TRBD2 (6 bases). Trimming cost V 5 bases and J 1 base, with 13 bases left between them. Germline lookup yields CDR1 SGHTA and CDR2 FQGNSA. CDR3 length: 15 amino acids. The CDR3 spells CASSRQGLRTDTQYF. Written as DNA, the CDR3 is TGTGCCAGCAGCCGGCAGGGACTTCGCACAGATACGCAGTATTTT.

The chain couples TRBV6-2 or TRBV6-3 to TRBJ2-7; 9 nucleotides align to TRBD2. This CDR3 has 15 residues. J was trimmed by 2 bases and V by 5 bases; bases with no gene match: 7. Germline V lookup: CDR1 MNHEY, CDR2 SVGEGT. CDR3 sequence (DNA): TGTGCCAGCAGTCCCCGCGGACTAGCGACCTACGAGCAGTACTTC. This translates into CASSPRGLATYEQYF.

The V and J genes are TRBV5-1 and TRBJ2-1; D could derive from TRBD1 or TRBD2 (5 bases each). Trimming took 4 bases from V and 0 from J, leaving 11 bases between them. Germline lookup yields CDR1 SGHRS and CDR2 YFSETQ. This CDR3 has 15 residues. In DNA form, the CDR3 reads TGCGCCAGCAGCAGGGACGGTAGCTCCTACAATGAGCAGTTCTTC. It codes for CASSRDGSSYNEQFF.

The V and J genes are TRBV2 and TRBJ1-1, with D possibly TRBD1 on 5 matching bases. The CDR3 is 13 amino acids. Trimming removed 6 bases at V and 7 bases at J, with 15 bases between. Germline CDR1 SNHLY, CDR2 FYNNEI. This CDR3 is CASRQQASIEAFF. The CDR3, as DNA: TGTGCCAGCAGACAACAGGCTAGCATTGAAGCTTTCTTT.

This chain uses TRBV6-5 with TRBJ1-3; D is unresolved. V lost 6 bases to trimming and J lost 0 bases, with 9 bases between them. Per germline, CDR1 MNHEY and CDR2 SVGAGI. The CDR3 is 14 amino acids. The chain's CDR3 is CASSFWGSGNTIYF. CDR3 nucleotide sequence: TGTGCCAGCAGCTTTTGGGGCTCTGGAAACACCATATATTTT.

This clone was counted between two and nine times. V and J are TRBV7-2 and TRBJ2-5, with TRBD2 matching over 8 bases. The V and J ends lost 4 bases and 5 bases, in that order; junction bases with no gene match: 3. Germline-derived CDR1 and CDR2 are SGHTA and FQGNSA. The CDR3 covers 13 residues. The CDR3 loop is CASSYGLAETQYF. As DNA, the CDR3 is TGTGCCAGCAGCTACGGACTAGCTGAGACCCAGTACTTC.

Only a few counts were recorded for this clone. The rearrangement joins TRBV4-3 to TRBJ1-2, with 7 positions matching TRBD1. With V trimmed by 0 bases and J by 8 bases, 12 bases remained unmatched. CDR1 LGHNA and CDR2 YSLEER come from the germline V gene. CDR3 length: 16 amino acids. CDR3 loop: CASSQDRGGRGFGYTF. The CDR3 coding sequence is TGCGCCAGCAGCCAAGATCGCGGGGGCAGGGGGTTCGGCTACACCTTC.

The V call is TRBV7-2, the J call TRBJ2-5, with TRBD1 matching over 11 bases. The CDR3 is made up of 13 amino acids. J gave up 5 bases and V 8 bases, and 4 bases lay outside the gene matches. Germline loops: CDR1 SGHTA, CDR2 FQGNSA. The chain's CDR3 is CASGQGAKETQYF. Here the CDR3 DNA reads TGTGCCAGCGGACAGGGGGCAAAGGAGACCCAGTACTTC.